This T cell receptor (beta chain) was captured in a study of blood T cell repertoires in COVID-19. Study as a whole: Acute and convalescent COVID-19 specimens originated in the United States, Italy and Spain. Sources were T cells, B-cell-depleted T cells, or PBMCs; the material itself was cDNA or gDNA.

Trimming left V 4 bases short and J 1 base short, with 14 bases between. The CDR3 spans 16 residues. Germline V gives CDR1 MNHEY, CDR2 SMNVEV (reference sequence). The data were produced by immunoSEQ multiplex PCR, yet TCRdb's version contains in-frame clones alone and is incomplete. The sample has approximately 110,000 clones, approximately 80% seen once. The V gene is TRBV27, the J gene TRBJ2-1; a weak D match, TRBD2 (6 bases). Sequencing was performed on peripheral blood. The sequence was collected from a woman over 75 with acute or convalescent COVID-19. The CDR3 DNA follows: TGTGCCAGCAGTTCCTTGGCGGGACCTTCCTACAATGAGCAGTTCTTC. This sequence encodes CASSSLAGPSYNEQFF.